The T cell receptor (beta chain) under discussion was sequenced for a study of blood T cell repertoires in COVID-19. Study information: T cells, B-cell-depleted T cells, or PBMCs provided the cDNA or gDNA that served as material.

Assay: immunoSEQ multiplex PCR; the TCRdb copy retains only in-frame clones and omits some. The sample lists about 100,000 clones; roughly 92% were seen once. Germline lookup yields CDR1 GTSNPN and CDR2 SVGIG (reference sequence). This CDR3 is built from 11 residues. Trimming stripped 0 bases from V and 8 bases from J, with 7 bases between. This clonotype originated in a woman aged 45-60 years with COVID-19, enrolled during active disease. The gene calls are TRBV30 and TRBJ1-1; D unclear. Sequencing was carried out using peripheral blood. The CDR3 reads CAWSVRGEAFF. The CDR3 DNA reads TGTGCCTGGAGTGTACGGGGAGAAGCTTTCTTT.